This TCR beta chain was identified in a study of T-cell reconstitution after alpha-beta-depleted transplantation in children. This clonotype was counted a single time. V lost 3 bases and J lost 6; bases outside the gene matches: 10. CDR3 size: 14 residues. Germline V gives CDR1 DFQATT, CDR2 SNEGSKA (reference sequence). Preparing the TCRbeta library involved the use of unique molecular identifiers. TCRdb analysed the PCR reads with MiXCR anew, one entry per CDR3 protein. The sample carries around 480,000 distinct CDR3 sequences, roughly 33% recorded once. The receptor's source is a human donor who donated a stem cell graft to a child with aplastic anemia. Sequencing was performed on PBMCs from the stem cell graft donor, taken from the stem cell graft. J is TRBJ1-2 and V is TRBV20-1, with 7 bases that match TRBD1. The CDR3 sequence is CSARDDRALNGYTF. CDR3 DNA: TGCAGTGCTAGGGATGACAGGGCCCTCAATGGCTACACCTTC.